This TCR beta chain was sequenced for a study of cytomegalovirus exposure and HLA in healthy donors. Details on this clone: Its target is not known.

The PCR employed 60 Vbeta primers together with 13 Jbeta primers. The data were produced by immunoSEQ multiplex PCR, yet TCRdb's version contains in-frame clones alone and is incomplete. The sample includes 150,000 to 250,000 clones, 82% seen only once; the top ten take 0.098%. Overall study findings and caveats: With later analysis, a missense DCLRE1C variant became linked to TCR beta V- and J-gene trimming.

Per germline, CDR1 SGHDT and CDR2 YYEEEE. V lost 0 bases to trimming and J lost 7 bases; unmatched junction nucleotides: 7. This CDR3 spans 15 amino acids. The sample was PBMCs. The receptor comes from a boy aged 2 to 10 in good health and CMV-seronegative. The chain uses TRBV5-6 and TRBJ1-2; the match to TRBD1 covers 9 bases. CDR3 in DNA: TGTGCCAGCAGCTTGGGGTGGACAGGGGTTCGTGGCTACACCTTC. Translating gives CASSLGWTGVRGYTF.